Below are 21 T cell receptor beta chains sequenced from a single sample in a study of blood T cell repertoires in COVID-19. Clones were sequenced by immunoSEQ multiplex PCR, and TCRdb holds only the in-frame ones, with some missing. The data hold about 40,000 clones, with about 90% observed a single time. Sequencing was done on a sample of peripheral blood. The receptors come from a woman aged 25-40 years in a cohort sampled during active COVID-19.

The rearrangement links TRBV29-1 to TRBJ2-7; TRBD1 agrees at 9 bases. Germline V gene lookup returns CDR1 SQVTM and CDR2 ANQGSEA. The CDR3 contains 12 residues. V gave up 3 bases and J gave up 4 bases; unmatched junction bases: 1. CDR3 nucleotide sequence: TGCAGCGTTGAGGGACAGGGTTACGAGCAGTACTTC. Translating it yields CSVEGQGYEQYF.

This chain uses TRBV7-3 with TRBJ2-1; 9 positions match TRBD2. The germline gives CDR1 SGHTA, CDR2 FQGTGA. CDR3 size: 16 residues. J lost 8 bases, V lost 2 bases, and 10 bases had no gene match. CDR3 coding DNA: TGTGCCAGCAGCTTACAGGCGGGAGGGCCGGTCTATGAGCAGTTCTTC. This gives the protein CASSLQAGGPVYEQFF.

The rearrangement links TRBV7-8 to TRBJ2-5; D is unclear. The CDR3 is 14 amino acids. The ends were cut back, 6 bases at V and 1 base at J, with 12 bases in the middle. The V gene's germline CDR1 is SGHVS and CDR2 FQNEAQ. CDR3 sequence (DNA): TGTGCCAGCAGTCTAACAGCTTTCCAAGAGACCCAGTACTTC. This translates into CASSLTAFQETQYF. The full variable domain, in which reference TRBV7-8 and TRBJ2-5 provide the parts outside the CDR3, is GAGVSQSPRYKVAKRGQDVALRCDPISGHVSLFWYQQALGQGPEFLTYFQNEAQLDKSGLPSDRFFAERPEGSVSTLKIQRTQQEDSAVYLCASSLTAFQETQYFGPGTRLLVL.

The rearrangement joins TRBV5-1 to TRBJ1-1; no reliable D call. The CDR3 is 13 residues long. The V gene lost 3 bases and the J gene lost 1 base, with 7 bases spanning the gap. Germline values: CDR1 SGHRS, CDR2 YFSETQ. The CDR3 coding sequence is TGCGCCAGCAGCTCCCCCAGGAACACTGAAGCTTTCTTT. This translates into CASSSPRNTEAFF.

The gene calls are TRBV18 and TRBJ1-1, with D hard to call. Trimming took 3 bases from V and 3 from J, leaving 8 bases between them. Germline V CDR1 and CDR2: KGHSH, LQKENI. The CDR3 is 13 residues long. The chain's CDR3 is CASSPLRDTEAFF. CDR3 DNA: TGTGCCAGCTCACCCTTGAGGGACACTGAAGCTTTCTTT.

Here the CDR3 reads CASSHRIGDGYTF. Here the CDR3 DNA reads TGTGCCAGCAGCCACAGGATCGGGGATGGCTACACCTTC. This chain links TRBV3-1 (or the pseudogene TRBV3-2) with TRBJ1-2; D unclear. Per the germline V gene, CDR1 is LGHDT and CDR2 is YNNKEL (reference sequence). The CDR3 has 13 amino acids. The V and J ends lost 3 bases and 6 bases respectively, with 11 bases between them.

The chain employs TRBV6-6 and TRBJ2-7; possible D gene TRBD1, 6 bases. CDR1 and CDR2 from the germline V gene are MNHNY and SVGAGI (reference sequence). V shed 4 bases and J shed 2 bases, with 12 bases lying between them. This CDR3 contains 14 residues. The CDR3 sequence: CASSLDRQAYEQYF. The DNA for the CDR3 is TGTGCCAGCAGTTTAGACAGGCAGGCCTACGAGCAGTACTTC.

The V gene is TRBV18, the J gene TRBJ1-2; D remains unclear. Germline CDR1 and CDR2: KGHSH and LQKENI. V was trimmed by 1 base and J by 6 bases, leaving 12 bases between them. The CDR3 extends over 14 amino acids. The CDR3 DNA is TGTGCCAGCTCACCACGGGAGGCAGGAGATGGCTACACCTTC. Residues: CASSPREAGDGYTF.

The rearrangement uses TRBV19 and TRBJ2-2, with a tentative D call TRBD2 (5 bases). CDR1 is LNHDA, CDR2 SQIVND, per germline (reference sequence). V was cut by 7 bases and J by 5 bases, with 14 bases left in between. This CDR3 has 14 residues. The chain's CDR3 is CASKDLGSTGELFF. The CDR3 DNA is TGTGCCAGTAAGGACTTAGGCTCGACCGGGGAGCTGTTTTTT. The full variable domain, its missing parts supplied by reference TRBV19 and TRBJ2-2, is DGGITQSPKYLFRKEGQNVTLSCEQNLNHDAMYWYRQDPGQGLRLIYYSQIVNDFQKGDIAEGYSVSREKKESFPLTVTSAQKNPTAFYLCASKDLGSTGELFFGEGSRLTVL.

The chain combines TRBV6-6 with TRBJ2-5, with D perhaps TRBD1 (6 bases). The CDR3 totals 16 residues. Germline V gives CDR1 MNHNY, CDR2 SVGAGI (reference sequence). With 4 bases removed from V and 7 bases from J, the gap between germline ends came to 22 bases. The CDR3 DNA follows: TGTGCCAGCAGTTTCTACTCGATGACAGGCCAGGGGACCCAGTACTTC. Its translation: CASSFYSMTGQGTQYF.

This chain uses TRBV19 with TRBJ1-6; D is ambiguous. The length of the CDR3 is 15 residues. Germline V lookup: CDR1 LNHDA, CDR2 SQIVND (reference sequence). Trimming shortened V by 5 bases and J by 9 bases, and 17 bases separated the two germline ends. CDR3 bases: TGTGCCAGTAGTTCGGAGGGCGGCGTAAGTTCACCCCTCCACTTT. It is translated as CASSSEGGVSSPLHF.

V usage is TRBV11-3 and J usage is TRBJ2-7, with no clear D. The CDR3 is 15 amino acids. The V and J ends lost 0 bases and 3 bases respectively, with 12 bases between them. Per the germline V gene, CDR1 is SGHNT and CDR2 is YENEEA. The CDR3 protein is CASSLDGLRGYEQYF. The CDR3 bases are TGTGCCAGCAGCTTAGATGGCCTAAGAGGCTACGAGCAGTACTTC. The variable domain in full, with the rest retrieved from reference TRBV11-3 and TRBJ2-7, is EAGVVQSPRYKIIEKKQPVAFWCNPISGHNTLYWYLQNLGQGPELLIRYENEEAVDDSQLPKDRFSAERLKGVDSTLKIQPAELGDSAVYLCASSLDGLRGYEQYFGPGTRLTVT.

This chain joins TRBV5-6 and TRBJ1-1; D gene unclear. The V gene lost 0 bases and the J gene lost 7 bases, with 7 bases spanning the gap. Germline V lookup: CDR1 SGHDT, CDR2 YYEEEE. CDR3 length: 12 residues. CDR3 in amino acids: CASSLERFEAFF. CDR3 sequence (DNA): TGTGCCAGCAGCTTGGAACGGTTTGAAGCTTTCTTT.

The chain is built from TRBV6-5 and TRBJ2-5; TRBD2 aligns across 7 bases. With 0 bases clipped from V and 5 bases from J, the junction kept 3 bases outside the gene matches. The CDR3 totals 14 residues. Per germline, CDR1 MNHEY and CDR2 SVGAGI. The CDR3: CASSYSTGGETQYF. DNA for the CDR3: TGTGCCAGCAGTTACTCGACGGGGGGTGAGACCCAGTACTTC.

V usage is TRBV5-6 and J usage is TRBJ1-1, with D possibly being TRBD1 (6 bases). This CDR3 comprises 14 residues. Deletions cut 2 bases from V and 4 bases from J, with 12 bases between. Germline V gene sequence: CDR1 SGHDT, CDR2 YYEEEE. The CDR3 is CASSLARGSTEAFF. CDR3 bases: TGTGCCAGCAGCTTAGCCAGGGGATCCACTGAAGCTTTCTTT. Supplemented by reference TRBV5-6 and TRBJ1-1, the full variable domain reads DAGVTQSPTHLIKTRGQQVTLRCSPKSGHDTVSWYQQALGQGPQFIFQYYEEEERQRGNFPDRFSGHQFPNYSSELNVNALLLGDSALYLCASSLARGSTEAFFGQGTRLTVV.

V is TRBV6-2 or TRBV6-3 and J is TRBJ1-1; D not resolved. Germline V lookup: CDR1 MNHEY, CDR2 SVGEGT. With 2 bases removed from V and 6 bases from J, the gap between germline ends came to 16 bases. There are 15 residues in the CDR3. The CDR3 coding sequence is TGTGCCAGCAGTTACCCTTCAAATAAAGGAGCTGAAGCTTTCTTT. Amino acid sequence: CASSYPSNKGAEAFF.

V and J are TRBV30 and TRBJ1-1, with TRBD1 matching 10 bases. Germline V gives CDR1 GTSNPN, CDR2 SVGIG (reference sequence). CDR3 length equals 13 residues. V shed 5 bases and J 6 bases; nucleotides not matched to a gene: 6. Written as DNA, the CDR3 is TGTGCCTGGGACAGGGGGCGCGAGGCTGAAGCTTTCTTT. This codes for CAWDRGREAEAFF.

The chain links TRBV11-2 to TRBJ2-1, with 10 bases aligning to TRBD2. From germline, CDR1 is SGHAT and CDR2 FQNNGV. After removal of 5 bases from V and 7 bases from J, the junction contained 5 bases not matched to a gene. This CDR3 has 14 amino acids. CDR3 residues: CASSRGGLANEQFF. DNA for the CDR3: TGTGCCAGCAGCCGCGGGGGACTAGCGAATGAGCAGTTCTTC.

This sequence joins TRBV19 and TRBJ2-7, with D possibly being TRBD2 (6 bases). The CDR3 sequence is 14 residues long. Trimming took off 6 bases at V and 6 bases at J, with 18 bases between the two ends. Looked up from germline, CDR1 is LNHDA and CDR2 is SQIVND (reference sequence). CDR3 sequence (DNA): TGTGCCAGTAGGTCCGGGAGAAAATCGGGCGAGCAGTACTTC. Translation: CASRSGRKSGEQYF.

V is TRBV5-4 and J is TRBJ1-2; 7 bases map to TRBD1. This CDR3 region has 16 residues. The V and J ends lost 3 bases and 8 bases, in that order; junction bases with no gene match: 16. CDR1 and CDR2 (germline): SGHNT, YYREEE (reference sequence). The CDR3 region has the DNA TGTGCCAGCAGCTCCTCCGGACAGGTGGTAAGGCAGGGCTACACCTTC. This gives the protein CASSSSGQVVRQGYTF.

The J gene is TRBJ2-3, the V gene TRBV9; 14 bases line up with TRBD2. CDR3 length: 18 amino acids. J lost 6 bases, V lost 4 bases, and 13 bases had no gene match. The germline V gene encodes CDR1 SGDLS and CDR2 YYNGEE. The CDR3 region is CASSPAPGLAGVGDTQYF. The CDR3 DNA reads TGTGCCAGCAGCCCCGCTCCGGGACTAGCGGGAGTCGGGGATACGCAGTATTTT. Full variable domain (rest looked up from reference TRBV9 and TRBJ2-3): DSGVTQTPKHLITATGQRVTLRCSPRSGDLSVYWYQQSLDQGLQFLIQYYNGEERAKGNILERFSAQQFPDLHSELNLSSLELGDSALYFCASSPAPGLAGVGDTQYFGPGTRLTVL.